Listed below are T cell receptor beta chains from one sample, sequenced in a study of T-cell reconstitution after alpha-beta-depleted transplantation in children. MiXCR, run by TCRdb on the PCR reads, gives a single entry per CDR3 protein. This table holds around 200,000 distinct CDR3 sequences, approximately 7% found once. Material: PBMCs from the stem cell graft donor, obtained from the stem cell graft. These receptor sequences come from a human donor who donated a stem cell graft to a child with Wiskott-Aldrich syndrome. Each CDR3 is given with its conserved first and last residue. D genes are given only for firm matches. Rows may omit the clone size; those that give it use once, few, many or a size class.

v_gene	len	d_gene	abundance	j_gene	CDR3aa	CDR3nt
TRBV20-1	14	TRBD2	-	TRBJ2-1	CSASGLAVSNEQFF	TGCAGTGCCTCGGGACTAGCGGTTAGCAATGAGCAGTTCTTC
TRBV12-3/TRBV12-4	16	-	many	TRBJ2-7	CASSFNLGQQFYEQYF	TGTGCCAGCAGTTTTAATCTAGGACAGCAGTTCTACGAGCAGTACTTC
TRBV5-1	15	TRBD1	few	TRBJ1-1	CASSLGGTENTEAFF	TGCGCCAGCAGCTTGGGTGGGACAGAGAACACTGAAGCTTTCTTT
TRBV7-2	16	TRBD2	many	TRBJ2-3	CASSSLSGSGTDTQYF	TGTGCCAGCAGCTCCCTGAGCGGGAGTGGCACAGATACGCAGTATTTT
TRBV7-2	15	-	many	TRBJ1-4	CASSLVVATNEKLFF	TGTGCCAGCAGCTTAGTGGTAGCAACTAATGAAAAACTGTTTTTT
TRBV6-2/TRBV6-3	14	-	-	TRBJ1-2	CASTHFDPTTGYTF	TGTGCCAGCACTCATTTCGATCCCACGACGGGCTACACCTTC
TRBV30	11	-	many	TRBJ1-1	CAWSPSLFPFF	TGTGCCTGGAGTCCGTCGCTGTTTCCTTTCTTT
TRBV6-4	19	TRBD1	many	TRBJ2-1	CASSMPGQEILYVYNEQFF	TGTGCCAGCAGCATGCCGGGACAGGAGATTTTATACGTCTACAATGAGCAGTTCTTC
TRBV6-5	13	TRBD1	many	TRBJ1-2	CASSYQGEYGYTF	TGTGCCAGCAGTTACCAGGGGGAGTATGGCTACACCTTC
TRBV29-1	14	-	many	TRBJ1-1	CSGIARARRTEAFF	TGCAGCGGTATCGCCAGGGCCAGGCGGACTGAAGCTTTCTTT
TRBV5-1	19	TRBD2	-	TRBJ2-1	CASTRGLLAGTYSYNEQFF	TGCGCCAGCACCAGAGGTCTACTAGCGGGGACCTACTCCTACAATGAGCAGTTCTTC
TRBV5-1	15	-	many	TRBJ2-2	CASSLGNPNTGELFF	TGCGCCAGCAGCTTAGGGAATCCGAACACCGGGGAGCTGTTTTTT
TRBV4-3	13	TRBD2	many	TRBJ2-1	CACSHGTTNEQFF	TGCGCTTGCAGCCACGGGACTACTAATGAGCAGTTCTTC
TRBV7-7	17	TRBD1	few	TRBJ2-3	CASSLSATGKGTDTQYF	TGTGCCAGCAGCTTATCCGCGACAGGGAAGGGCACAGATACGCAGTATTTT
TRBV5-1	14	-	many	TRBJ2-3	CASSSMDTTDTQYF	TGCGCCAGCAGCTCGATGGACACCACAGATACGCAGTATTTT
TRBV6-5	10	-	many	TRBJ2-5	CASGREERYF	TGTGCCAGCGGGCGGGAAGAGAGGTACTTC
TRBV20-1	14	-	many	TRBJ1-1	CSARVPTLNTEAFF	TGCAGTGCTAGAGTCCCGACGTTGAACACTGAAGCTTTCTTT
TRBV19	15	-	-	TRBJ2-2	CASSIMQGLTGELFF	TGTGCCAGTAGTATAATGCAGGGCCTCACCGGGGAGCTGTTTTTT
TRBV5-1	13	-	-	TRBJ2-5	CASSDLGGGTQYF	TGCGCCAGCAGCGACCTAGGGGGAGGGACCCAGTACTTC
TRBV20-1	13	TRBD2	many	TRBJ2-7	CSAREGRENEQYF	TGCAGTGCTAGGGAGGGGAGGGAGAACGAGCAGTACTTC
TRBV6-5	17	-	many	TRBJ2-3	CASSYPPRTLSTDTQYF	TGTGCCAGCAGTTACCCGCCGCGCACCCTAAGCACAGATACGCAGTATTTT
TRBV5-1	15	TRBD2	many	TRBJ2-3	CASSLAVSGVDTQYF	TGCGCCAGCAGCTTGGCCGTTAGCGGGGTAGATACGCAGTATTTT
TRBV5-1	16	TRBD1	few	TRBJ2-2	CASSAPGQGNTGELFF	TGCGCCAGCAGCGCGCCGGGACAGGGTAACACCGGGGAGCTGTTTTTT
TRBV5-1	17	TRBD1	many	TRBJ1-6	CASSLAGQGVSGSPLHF	TGCGCCAGCAGCTTGGCGGGACAGGGGGTTTCGGGGTCACCCCTCCACTTT
TRBV6-1	13	-	many	TRBJ2-3	CASSQGLMDTQYF	TGTGCCAGCAGTCAAGGACTCATGGATACGCAGTATTTT
TRBV6-5	14	-	many	TRBJ2-5	CASSYSTTGGTQYF	TGTGCCAGCAGTTACTCCACGACCGGCGGGACCCAGTACTTC
TRBV12-3/TRBV12-4	12	-	many	TRBJ2-6	CASSLGANVLTF	TGTGCCAGCAGTTTGGGTGCCAACGTCCTGACTTTC
TRBV29-1	14	-	many	TRBJ1-2	CSVGAAGDNYGYTF	TGCAGCGTTGGAGCGGCAGGGGATAACTATGGCTACACCTTC
TRBV20-1	12	-	few	TRBJ2-7	CSARRVNGEQYF	TGCAGTGCTAGACGGGTGAATGGGGAGCAGTACTTC
TRBV12-3/TRBV12-4	15	-	-	TRBJ2-2	CASSPGDGNTGELFF	TGTGCCAGCAGTCCGGGGGACGGGAACACCGGGGAGCTGTTTTTT
TRBV3-1	14	TRBD2	many	TRBJ2-1	CASSVHGTRDEQFF	TGTGCCAGCAGCGTCCATGGGACTAGGGATGAGCAGTTCTTC
TRBV6-1	16	-	many	TRBJ1-1	CASSPIRAIQGTEAFF	TGTGCCAGCAGTCCTATCCGAGCGATCCAAGGCACTGAAGCTTTCTTT
TRBV3-1	12	-	many	TRBJ2-3	CASSVATDTQYF	TGTGCCAGCAGTGTAGCGACAGATACGCAGTATTTT